Sequencing of this TCR beta chain was carried out in a study of blood T cell repertoires in COVID-19. Participants, about 18 to 100 years old, spanned about two dozen US areas. Original analysis: Researchers report that nucleated cell counts were estimated from reference gene primer amplification. Only in-frame clones appear in the TCRdb table, and some are missing; sequencing was by immunoSEQ multiplex PCR. D and trimming were read from the DNA, whereas the V and J calls and clone size are those reported in that table. The data show fewer than 500,000 clones, with about nine tenths seen just once and about 0.7% held by the top ten. This CDR3 contains 15 residues. The germline V gene encodes CDR1 KGHDR and CDR2 SFDVKD. V was pared by 6 bases and J by 1 base, with 9 bases between.

The TCR was taken from a woman between 18 and 29 years old who had recovered from COVID-19. V is TRBV24-1 and J is TRBJ2-6; TRBD1 might be the D (5 bases). The specimen was PBMCs or T cells enriched from blood (not recorded which). The CDR3 sequence: CATSNDRSGANVLTF. The CDR3 region has the DNA TGTGCCACCAGTAATGACAGATCTGGGGCCAACGTCCTGACTTTC.